This T cell receptor beta chain derives from a study of radiation and T cells in renal cell carcinoma. Overall study: Nephrectomy followed 15 Gy stereotactic body radiation by 4 weeks. Broader study findings: Pretreatment tumor biopsies were lacking, so baseline clonotypes are unknown.

The time point was: blood 2 weeks post-SBRT. Described treatment: 15 Gy SBRT to primary tumor, nephrectomy 4 weeks later. Blood was sampled at baseline, 2 weeks and 4 weeks after SBRT. The tumor was a clear cell renal cell carcinoma. TCRdb's table, derived via immunoSEQ multiplex PCR, lists solely in-frame clones and lacks some. Of roughly 130,000 clones detected, approximately 78% appear once; the ten largest clones hold 1.5% to 2%. Germline V gene sequence: CDR1 MNHNS, CDR2 SASEGT. The ends lost 3 bases at V and 0 bases at J; junction bases unmatched: 4. CDR3 size: 16 residues. Concerning this clone: Its antigen is unidentified.

The sequence was collected from a woman aged 55-70 years with renal cell carcinoma. The sequenced sample was blood, obtained from a patient whose treatment included radiotherapy and nephrectomy. The gene calls are TRBV6-1 and TRBJ2-1; 8 bases fit TRBD2. Here the CDR3 reads CASSESSGGSYNEQFF. DNA of the CDR3: TGTGCCAGCAGTGAGTCCAGCGGGGGCTCCTACAATGAGCAGTTCTTC.